The 3 T cell receptor beta chains below come from one sample, sequenced in a study of post-analysis software for immune sequencing data. Prepared libraries of TCR beta cDNA carried unique molecular identifiers. Each CDR3 protein is one row after TCRdb ran MiXCR on the PCR reads. The sample lists 150,000 or so distinct CDR3 sequences; approximately 35% were seen once. The material was blood, obtained after autologous hematopoietic stem cell transplantation. The origin of the receptors is a girl aged 5-17 years with multiple sclerosis.

At least ten counts were recorded for this clonotype. This chain uses TRBV20-1 with TRBJ2-7, with 10 bases aligning to TRBD1. The CDR3 has 14 amino acids. V lost 5 bases and J lost 3; bases outside the gene matches: 7. Germline CDR1 is DFQATT and CDR2 is SNEGSKA (reference sequence). CDR3 amino acids: CSAGQGTGVYEQYF. In DNA, the CDR3 is TGCAGTGCTGGGCAGGGGACAGGGGTCTACGAGCAGTACTTC.

The chain has TRBV4-3 and TRBJ2-7; no firm D call. The CDR3 spans 13 residues. V lost 4 bases, J lost 3 bases, and 10 bases lay in between. Germline CDR1 is LGHNA and CDR2 is YSLEER. CDR3 coding DNA: TGCGCCAGCAGCCTAGATCGAGTCTACGAGCAGTACTTC. Protein: CASSLDRVYEQYF.

About this clonotype itself: A much more abundant neighbour one base away suggests this may be a read error. This chain connects TRBV5-1 to TRBJ2-1; D may be TRBD2 (6 bases). Germline-derived CDR1 and CDR2 are SGHRS and YFSETQ. CDR3 length: 14 amino acids. CDR3 loop: CAGSLATSSNEQFF. The DNA for the CDR3 is TGCGCCGGCAGCTTGGCGACTAGTTCCAATGAGCAGTTCTTC.